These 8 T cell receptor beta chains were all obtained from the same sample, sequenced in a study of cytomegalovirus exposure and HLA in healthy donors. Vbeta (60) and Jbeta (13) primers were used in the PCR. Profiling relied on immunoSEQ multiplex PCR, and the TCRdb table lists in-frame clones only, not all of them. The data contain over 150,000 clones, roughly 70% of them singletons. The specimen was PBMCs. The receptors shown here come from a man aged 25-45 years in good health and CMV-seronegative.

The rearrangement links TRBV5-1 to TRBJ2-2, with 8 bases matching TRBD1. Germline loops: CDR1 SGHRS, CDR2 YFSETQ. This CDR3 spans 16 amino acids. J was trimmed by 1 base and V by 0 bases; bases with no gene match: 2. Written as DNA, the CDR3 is TGCGCCAGCAGCTTGGCTGGGACAGGGAACACCGGGGAGCTGTTTTTT. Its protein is CASSLAGTGNTGELFF.

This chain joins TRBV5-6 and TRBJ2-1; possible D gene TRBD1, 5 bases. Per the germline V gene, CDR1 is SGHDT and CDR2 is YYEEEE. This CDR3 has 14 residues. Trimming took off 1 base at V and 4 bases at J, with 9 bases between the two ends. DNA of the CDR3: TGTGCCAGCAGCTTGATCGCAGGGTACAATGAGCAGTTCTTC. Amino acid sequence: CASSLIAGYNEQFF.

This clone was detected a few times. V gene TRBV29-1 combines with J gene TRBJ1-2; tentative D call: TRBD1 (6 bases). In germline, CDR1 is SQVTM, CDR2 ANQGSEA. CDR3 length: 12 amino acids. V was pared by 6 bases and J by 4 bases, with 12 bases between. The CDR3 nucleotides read TGCAGCGTACCGCGGGGGCTCTATGGCTACACCTTC. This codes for CSVPRGLYGYTF.

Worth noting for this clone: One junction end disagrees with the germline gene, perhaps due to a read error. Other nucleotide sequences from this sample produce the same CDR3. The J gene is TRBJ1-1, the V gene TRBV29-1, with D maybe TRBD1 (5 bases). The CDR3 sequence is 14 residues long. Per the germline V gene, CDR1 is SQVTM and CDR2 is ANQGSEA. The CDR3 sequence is CSVGGAGWGTEAFF. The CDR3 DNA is TGCAGCGTTGGAGGGGCGGGGTGGGGGACTGAAGCCTTCTTT.

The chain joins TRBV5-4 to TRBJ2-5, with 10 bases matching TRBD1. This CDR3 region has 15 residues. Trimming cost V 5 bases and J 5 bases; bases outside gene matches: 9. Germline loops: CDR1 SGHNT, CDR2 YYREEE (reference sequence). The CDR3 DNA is TGTGCCAGCAGTCGCCCGGGACAGGGGATTGAGACCCAGTACTTC. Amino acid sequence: CASSRPGQGIETQYF.

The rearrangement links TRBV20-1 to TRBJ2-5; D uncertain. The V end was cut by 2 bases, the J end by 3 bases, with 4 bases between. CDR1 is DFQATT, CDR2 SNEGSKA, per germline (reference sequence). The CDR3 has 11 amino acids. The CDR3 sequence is CSARQEETQYF. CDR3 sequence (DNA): TGCAGTGCTAGACAGGAAGAGACCCAGTACTTC.

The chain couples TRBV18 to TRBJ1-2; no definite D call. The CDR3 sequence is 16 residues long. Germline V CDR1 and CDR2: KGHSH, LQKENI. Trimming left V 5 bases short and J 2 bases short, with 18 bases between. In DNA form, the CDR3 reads TGTGCCAGCTCAGAGCAGTCAGGCGCCAAGAACTATGGCTACACCTTC. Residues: CASSEQSGAKNYGYTF. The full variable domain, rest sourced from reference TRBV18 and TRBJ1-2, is NAGVMQNPRHLVRRRGQEARLRCSPMKGHSHVYWYRQLPEEGLKFMVYLQKENIIDESGMPKERFSAEFPKEGPSILRIQQVVRGDSAAYFCASSEQSGAKNYGYTFGSGTRLTVV.

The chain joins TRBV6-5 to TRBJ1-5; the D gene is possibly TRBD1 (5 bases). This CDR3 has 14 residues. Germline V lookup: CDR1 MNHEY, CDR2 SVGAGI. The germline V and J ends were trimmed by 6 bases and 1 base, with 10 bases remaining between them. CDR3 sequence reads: CASRPGRSNQPQHF. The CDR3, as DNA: TGTGCCAGCAGACCAGGGAGGAGCAATCAGCCCCAGCATTTT.